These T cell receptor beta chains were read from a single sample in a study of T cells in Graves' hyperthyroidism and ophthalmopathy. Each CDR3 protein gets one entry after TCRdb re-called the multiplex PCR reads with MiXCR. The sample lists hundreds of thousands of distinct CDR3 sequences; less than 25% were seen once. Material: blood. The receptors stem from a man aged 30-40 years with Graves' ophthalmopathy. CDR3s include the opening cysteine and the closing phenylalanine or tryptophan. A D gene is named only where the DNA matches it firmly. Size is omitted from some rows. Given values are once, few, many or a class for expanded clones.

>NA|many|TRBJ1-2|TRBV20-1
TGCAGTGCTAGAGATCAGCGACGCTACACCTTC
CSARDQRRYTF
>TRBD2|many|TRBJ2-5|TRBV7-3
TGTGCCAGCAGCCTCATGGGAGGGGAGACCCAGTACTTC
CASSLMGGETQYF
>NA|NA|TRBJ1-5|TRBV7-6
TGTGCCAGCAGCCCGCCCCGGGGTCAGCCCCAGCATTTT
CASSPPRGQPQHF
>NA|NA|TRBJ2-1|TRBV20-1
TGCAGTGCTCTCACAGGCGTAGCTTCCTACAATGAGCAGTTCTTC
CSALTGVASYNEQFF
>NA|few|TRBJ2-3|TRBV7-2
TGTGCCAGCAGCTTAAGGGGAACGACAGCTCTCCTCACAGATACGCAGTATTTT
CASSLRGTTALLTDTQYF
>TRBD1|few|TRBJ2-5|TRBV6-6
TGTGCCAGCAGTTACTTGGGACAGGAAAAAGAGACCCAGTACTTC
CASSYLGQEKETQYF
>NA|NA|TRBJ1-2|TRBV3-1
TGTGCCAGCACCTCCATTAGGGATCCTAACTATGGCTACACCTTC
CASTSIRDPNYGYTF
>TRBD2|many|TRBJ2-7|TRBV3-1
TGTGCCAGCAGCCAAGAAGGATCTAGCGGGAGATACGAGCAGTACTTC
CASSQEGSSGRYEQYF
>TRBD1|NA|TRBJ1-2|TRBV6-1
TGTGCCAGCAGTTTATACAGGGGTAGTTCGAATGGCTACACCTTC
CASSLYRGSSNGYTF
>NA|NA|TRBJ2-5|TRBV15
TGTGCCACCAGGGCTCAGGGGCTCGGGACCCAGTACTTC
CATRAQGLGTQYF
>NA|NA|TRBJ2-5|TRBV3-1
TGTGCCAGCAGCCCTATTCCTAGGGAGACCCAGTACTTC
CASSPIPRETQYF
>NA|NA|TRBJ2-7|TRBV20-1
TGCAGTGCTACCGGGACACAATCCTACGAGCAGTACTTC
CSATGTQSYEQYF
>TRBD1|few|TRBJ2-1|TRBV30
TGTGCCGTGGACAGGGCGACTCGTGAGCAGTTCTTC
CAVDRATREQFF
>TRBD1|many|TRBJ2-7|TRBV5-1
TGCGCCAGCAGCGTGGGACAGGGGGGAACCTACGAGCAGTACTTC
CASSVGQGGTYEQYF
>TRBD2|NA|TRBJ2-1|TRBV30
TGTGCCTGGAGTAAGGGGCCGGGACTAGCGGGCTACAATGAGCAGTTCTTC
CAWSKGPGLAGYNEQFF
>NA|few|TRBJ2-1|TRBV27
TGTGCCAGCAGTTACTACGCCAAACAGGGAGGGGGGCCCAATGAGCAGTTCTTC
CASSYYAKQGGGPNEQFF
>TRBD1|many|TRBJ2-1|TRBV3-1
TGTGCCAGCAGCCTCCAAAGGGGGACAGTTTACAATGAGCAGTTCTTC
CASSLQRGTVYNEQFF
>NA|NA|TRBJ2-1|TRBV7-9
TGTGCCAGCAGCTTAGTGGGGGGGGCCGAGTTCTTC
CASSLVGGAEFF
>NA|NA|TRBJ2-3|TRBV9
TGTGCCAGCAGCGTAGTCGGCGGGTCTAGCACAGATACGCAGTATTTT
CASSVVGGSSTDTQYF
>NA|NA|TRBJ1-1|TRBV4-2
TGTGCCAGCAGCCAAGATGGGGTAGAATACATGAACACTGAAGCTTTCTTT
CASSQDGVEYMNTEAFF
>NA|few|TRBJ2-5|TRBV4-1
TGCGCCAGCAGCCAAGATCTTGGGGGCGGGGCGGATGGGACCCAGTACTTC
CASSQDLGGGADGTQYF
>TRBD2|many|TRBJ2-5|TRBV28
TGTGCCAGCAGTTTTGTAGCGGGAGAGGCCCTGGAGACCCAGTACTTC
CASSFVAGEALETQYF
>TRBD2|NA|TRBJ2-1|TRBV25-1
TGTGCCAGCAGTGGGCGGGGGGGGGAGGGGAATGAGCAGTTCTTC
CASSGRGGEGNEQFF
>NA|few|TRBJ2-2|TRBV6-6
TGTGCCAGCAGTTACTCCTCCACTCACTCCGGGGAGCTGTTTTTT
CASSYSSTHSGELFF
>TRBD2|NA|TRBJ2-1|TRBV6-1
TGTGCCAGCAGTGCCACCCTGCCCTACCTAGCGGGAGGTCCCAATGAGCAGTTCTTC
CASSATLPYLAGGPNEQFF
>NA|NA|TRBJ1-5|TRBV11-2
TGCGCCAGCAGCCAAGATTCGGGGGGTTTTCAGCCCCAGCATTTT
CASSQDSGGFQPQHF
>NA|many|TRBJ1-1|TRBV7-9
TGTGCCAGCAGCGGCGAGGACAGTTACAACACTGAAGCTTTCTTT
CASSGEDSYNTEAFF
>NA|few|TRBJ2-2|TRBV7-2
TGTGCCAGCAGCGACTTGGGGGAGCTGTTTTTT
CASSDLGELFF
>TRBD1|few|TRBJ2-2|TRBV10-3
TGTGCCACCCAGAGGACAGGGGAGAGCACCGGGGAGCTGTTTTTT
CATQRTGESTGELFF
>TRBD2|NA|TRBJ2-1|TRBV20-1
TGCAGTGCTAGTAGCCCTAGCGGGATGGGTTGGAATGAGCAGTTCTTC
CSASSPSGMGWNEQFF
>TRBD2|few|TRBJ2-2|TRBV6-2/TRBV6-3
TGTGCCAGCAGCCCCCATGCGCCTAGCGGGAGACGCACCGGGGAGCTGTTTTTT
CASSPHAPSGRRTGELFF
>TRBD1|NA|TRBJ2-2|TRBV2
TGTGCCAGCAGTGAGGGGCAGGGGGCGAACACCGGGGAGCTGTTTTTT
CASSEGQGANTGELFF
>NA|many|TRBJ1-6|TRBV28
TGTGCCAGCAGTTTAGCCACTATTCGGTCACCCCTCCACTTT
CASSLATIRSPLHF
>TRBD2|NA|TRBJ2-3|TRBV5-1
TGCGCCAGCAGCTTAAGTAGCGGGATTACAGATACGCAGTATTTT
CASSLSSGITDTQYF
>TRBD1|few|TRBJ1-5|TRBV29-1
TGCAGCGTTTCGCGGAATACAGGGGGACAGCCCCAGCATTTT
CSVSRNTGGQPQHF
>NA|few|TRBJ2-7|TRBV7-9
TGTGCCAGCAGCCAAAAAGGGGATAGATACGAGCAGTACTTC
CASSQKGDRYEQYF
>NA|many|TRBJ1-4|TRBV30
TGTGCCTGGCGGGGGAATGAAAAACTGTTTTTT
CAWRGNEKLFF
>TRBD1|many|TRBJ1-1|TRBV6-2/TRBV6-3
TGCGCCAGCAGTTACAGGGGGAACACTGAAGCTTTCTTT
CASSYRGNTEAFF
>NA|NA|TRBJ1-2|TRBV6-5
TGTGCCAGCAGTTACGGATACCTAGTGAGAGGGGACTATGGCTACACCTTC
CASSYGYLVRGDYGYTF
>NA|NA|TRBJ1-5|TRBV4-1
TGCGCCAGCAGCCCTAATTCCGGGCATAATAGCAATCAGCCCCAGCATTTT
CASSPNSGHNSNQPQHF
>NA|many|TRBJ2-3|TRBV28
TGTGCCAGCAGTTTATCACCGGGTCAGGATACGCAGTATTTT
CASSLSPGQDTQYF
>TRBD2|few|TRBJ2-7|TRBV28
TGTGCCTCCATGACTAGCGGGATCTACGAGCAGTACTTC
CASMTSGIYEQYF
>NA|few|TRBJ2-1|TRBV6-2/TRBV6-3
TGTGCCAGCAGTGCTACAGGTACCTCCTACAATGAGCAGTTCTTC
CASSATGTSYNEQFF
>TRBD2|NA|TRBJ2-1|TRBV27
TGTGCCAGCAGTATTAGCGGGCCCTGGGGTGAGCAGTTCTTC
CASSISGPWGEQFF
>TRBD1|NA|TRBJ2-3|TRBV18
TGTGCCAGCTCACCAGTCGACAGGGGCGCAGATACGCAGTATTTT
CASSPVDRGADTQYF
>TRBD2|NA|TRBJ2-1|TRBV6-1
TGTGCCAGCAGTGACGGCCGACTAGCGGGTTACAATGAGCAGTTCTTC
CASSDGRLAGYNEQFF
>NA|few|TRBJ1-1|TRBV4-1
TGCGCCAGCAGCCAAGAGATCGTTCAGGGAGCTTTCTTT
CASSQEIVQGAFF
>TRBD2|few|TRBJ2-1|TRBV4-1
TGCGCCAGCCGGAGGGGGCTAGCGGGAGTTAACAATGAGCAGTTCTTC
CASRRGLAGVNNEQFF
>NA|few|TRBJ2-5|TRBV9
TGTGCCAGCAGCCCGAAGGGAAAGGGCAGCGAGACCCAGTACTTC
CASSPKGKGSETQYF
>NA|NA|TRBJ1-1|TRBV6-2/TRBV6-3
TGTGCCAGCAGGGCGGGGGGGGTAAACACTGAAGCTTTCTTT
CASRAGGVNTEAFF
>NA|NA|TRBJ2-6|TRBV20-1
TGCAGTGCCCCCTCGGGGGCCAACGTCCTGACTTTC
CSAPSGANVLTF
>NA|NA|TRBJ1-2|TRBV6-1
TGTGCCAGCAGTACCCTGACAGCAGCTAACTATGGCTACACCTTC
CASSTLTAANYGYTF
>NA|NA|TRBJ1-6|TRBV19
TGTGCCACATCCTCCGGGACCGAAAATTCGCCCCTCCACTTT
CATSSGTENSPLHF